This T cell receptor (beta chain) is from a study of spatial heterogeneity in lung cancer. The time point denotes: sample taken at primary tumor resection. Unsorted whole RNA from tumor, nontumor lung or frozen PBMC underwent sequencing. After removal of 0 bases from V and 4 bases from J, the junction contained 5 bases not matched to a gene. This CDR3 contains 15 residues. Per the germline V gene, CDR1 is LGHNA and CDR2 is YNFKEQ. This clonotype was detected many times. Its specificity is not known. Regarding the study as a whole: Expanded TCRs classified as ubiquitous or regional were counted, and these counts tracked ubiquitous and regional nonsynonymous mutations, respectively. In tumors, expanded intratumoral alpha and beta TCR counts tracked mutation counts.

TCR cDNA molecules each had a unique molecular identifier. MiXCR was run by TCRdb on the 5' RACE reads, yielding one entry per CDR3 protein. Of 5,000 to 7,000 distinct CDR3 sequences detected, 9.1% appear once; the ten largest clones hold roughly 25%. The sequence came from a female donor with early-stage non-small cell lung cancer. The chain carries TRBV4-2 and TRBJ1-2; 7 nucleotides agree with TRBD1. This specimen consisted of lung tumor tissue, obtained at surgery. The CDR3: CASSQDRGGGYGYTF. CDR3 sequence (DNA): TGTGCCAGCAGCCAAGATCGAGGGGGCGGCTATGGCTACACCTTC.